This TCR beta chain was identified in a study of blood T cell repertoires in COVID-19. Study in general: Spain, Italy and the United States supplied samples that represented acute and convalescent COVID-19. The cDNA or gDNA used as material had been derived from T cells, B-cell-depleted T cells, or PBMCs.

The CDR3 loop spans 15 amino acids. V gave up 3 bases and J gave up 2 bases, with 11 bases separating them. Germline V gene lookup returns CDR1 SNHLY and CDR2 FYNNEI. Authors' data handling: How many nucleated cells were present was estimated from reference gene primer amplification. Repertoires were generated with immunoSEQ multiplex PCR, while TCRdb's copy carries only in-frame clones and drops some. The V and J calls and the clone size are those of that table, but D and trimming were determined from the DNA. This table has 150,000 to 200,000 clones, 88% appearing once. Sequencing was carried out using peripheral blood. This clonotype was obtained from a human donor in a cohort sampled during active COVID-19. The chain couples TRBV2 to TRBJ1-5, with unresolved D. CDR3 protein: CASSDVSVGNQPQHF. Written as DNA, the CDR3 is TGTGCCAGCAGTGATGTCAGTGTCGGCAATCAGCCCCAGCATTTT.